One and the same sample provided the 22 T cell receptor beta chains below, sequenced in a study of T cell repertoires in aging, cancer and after chemotherapy. Peripheral blood genomic DNA, not sorted cells or RNA, was the template. A mixed TRB-A/B primer pool amplified rearranged TRB by multiplex touch-down PCR. TCRdb re-derived calls from the multiplex PCR reads in MiXCR, one entry per CDR3 protein. The table has more than 8,500 distinct CDR3 sequences, roughly 39% seen once. What was sequenced was blood. These receptor sequences come from a human donor with a solid tumor.

This clonotype is medium-sized (0.01 to 0.1%) within its sample. This chain connects TRBV19 to TRBJ1-4; D gene unclear. The CDR3 covers 14 residues. Trimming took off 0 bases at V and 5 bases at J, with 7 bases between the two ends. Germline CDR1 and CDR2: LNHDA and SQIVND (reference sequence). CDR3 sequence (DNA): TGTGCCAGTAGTATAGAGGGCGGGAATGAAAAACTGTTTTTT. The encoded protein is CASSIEGGNEKLFF.

The chain uses TRBV11-3 and TRBJ2-3; D is unclear. The V end lost 5 bases, the J end lost 0 bases, and 12 bases lay between the germline ends. The length of the CDR3 is 15 residues. The V gene's germline CDR1 is SGHNT and CDR2 YENEEA. CDR3 sequence reads: CASSVMFGSTDTQYF. CDR3 nucleotides: TGTGCCAGCAGCGTTATGTTTGGGAGCACAGATACGCAGTATTTT.

CDR3 sequence: CASSDRIGDTGELFF. CDR3 DNA: TGTGCCAGCAGTGACAGGATTGGGGACACCGGGGAGCTGTTTTTT. The rearrangement uses TRBV6-5 and TRBJ2-2; weak D call: TRBD1 (6 bases). Germline assignment: CDR1 MNHEY and CDR2 SVGAGI. CDR3 size: 15 residues. V was cut by 5 bases and J by 3 bases, with 13 bases left in between.

This clonotype showed up just a few times. The chain is built from TRBV19 and TRBJ2-7; D possibly corresponds to TRBD2 (6 bases). The V and J ends lost 3 bases and 5 bases respectively, with 17 bases between them. Germline CDR1 reads LNHDA; CDR2 reads SQIVND (reference sequence). The CDR3 covers 15 residues. The CDR3 nucleotides are TGTGCCAGTAGTATGTCCCCTCGAGGAGGGAACGAGCAGTACTTC. Translation: CASSMSPRGGNEQYF.

This clonotype occurred a few times. CDR3 coding DNA: TGTGCCATCAGTGAGTCGACAGGGGTTGGCGATGGCTACACCTTC. This sequence encodes CAISESTGVGDGYTF. The chain combines TRBV10-3 with TRBJ1-2, with 8 bases matching TRBD1. V lost 0 bases to trimming and J lost 6 bases; unmatched junction nucleotides: 6. The germline CDR1 and CDR2 sequences are ENHRY and SYGVKD. The CDR3 is 15 amino acids.

By share, this clonotype counts as medium-sized. This chain connects TRBV29-1 to TRBJ2-5, with no clear D. The germline gives CDR1 SQVTM, CDR2 ANQGSEA. Trimming pared 2 bases from V and 4 bases from J, leaving 8 bases between. This CDR3 contains 12 residues. The CDR3 region is CSVESGLETQYF. The CDR3 region has the DNA TGCAGCGTTGAATCAGGCTTAGAGACCCAGTACTTC.

V gene TRBV27 combines with J gene TRBJ2-2; D is possibly TRBD1 (5 bases). Germline V gene sequence: CDR1 MNHEY, CDR2 SMNVEV (reference sequence). This CDR3 region has 12 residues. V was shortened by 8 bases and J by 4 bases, with 8 bases between the two germline ends. The CDR3 here is CASAGFTGELFF. The CDR3 region has the DNA TGTGCCAGCGCAGGGTTCACCGGGGAGCTGTTTTTT.

There are a few counts of this clonotype. The chain has TRBV5-6 and TRBJ2-2; D remains unclear. The germline CDR1 and CDR2 sequences are SGHDT and YYEEEE. The germline V and J ends were trimmed by 1 base and 9 bases, with 10 bases remaining between them. This CDR3 comprises 13 residues. The CDR3 sequence is CASSLLVGWELFF. The CDR3 DNA follows: TGTGCCAGCAGCTTGTTGGTAGGCTGGGAGCTGTTTTTT. The full variable domain, in which reference TRBV5-6 and TRBJ2-2 provide the parts outside the CDR3, is DAGVTQSPTHLIKTRGQQVTLRCSPKSGHDTVSWYQQALGQGPQFIFQYYEEEERQRGNFPDRFSGHQFPNYSSELNVNALLLGDSALYLCASSLLVGWELFFGEGSRLTVL.

This clonotype was detected only a few times. This sequence joins TRBV12-3 or TRBV12-4 and TRBJ1-1; TRBD1 matches 8 bases. Unmatched junction bases numbered 9, after V lost 5 bases and J lost 4 bases. This CDR3 has 15 amino acids. The CDR3 sequence is CASSDRGLDGTEAFF. The CDR3 coding sequence is TGTGCCAGCAGTGACAGGGGATTGGACGGCACTGAAGCTTTCTTT.

Remarks on this clonotype: A much larger clone lies a single base off, so this may be a read error. The chain carries TRBV11-1 and TRBJ1-1, with D possibly TRBD1 on 6 matching bases. The germline V gene encodes CDR1 SGHAT and CDR2 FQDESV (reference sequence). The CDR3 runs to 14 residues. The CDR3 DNA follows: TGTGCCAGCAGCCCTCCGGACAGTAACACTAAAGCTTTCTTT. The encoded protein is CASSPPDSNTKAFF.

The chain recombines TRBV6-6 with TRBJ1-1; perhaps TRBD1 as D (6 bases). Trimming removed 8 bases from V and 1 base from J, with 14 bases in between. CDR1 is MNHNY and CDR2 is SVGAGI in the germline V gene (reference sequence). This CDR3 comprises 14 residues. The CDR3 loop reads CASEGEGGNTEAFF. The CDR3 nucleotides read TGTGCCAGCGAGGGTGAGGGGGGGAACACTGAAGCTTTCTTT.

This clonotype was detected only a few times. The chain joins TRBV6-5 to TRBJ1-1, with D maybe TRBD1 (5 bases). V lost 4 bases to trimming and J lost 0 bases, with 12 bases between them. CDR1 is MNHEY and CDR2 is SVGAGI in the germline V gene. The CDR3 sequence is 15 residues long. CDR3 sequence: CASSFPGLLNTEAFF. CDR3 nucleotide sequence: TGTGCCAGCAGTTTCCCGGGACTGTTGAACACTGAAGCTTTCTTT.

The chain is built from TRBV19 and TRBJ2-3, with D possibly being TRBD2 (5 bases). Trimming stripped 7 bases from V and 6 bases from J, with 14 bases between. The CDR3 has 13 residues. Germline CDR1 and CDR2: LNHDA and SQIVND (reference sequence). The CDR3 coding sequence is TGTGCCAGTAAAACGGGATCGGGGGATACGCAGTATTTT. Amino acid sequence: CASKTGSGDTQYF.

J is TRBJ1-3 and V is TRBV6-4, with 7 bases fitting TRBD1. The germline CDR1 and CDR2 sequences are MRHNA and SNTAGT. V gave up 5 bases and J gave up 1 base; unmatched junction bases: 11. This CDR3 is built from 17 residues. CDR3 DNA: TGTGCCAGCAGTTATGGTTTGGGGACAGTATCTGGAAACACCATATATTTT. It specifies CASSYGLGTVSGNTIYF.

The V gene is TRBV11-3, the J gene TRBJ2-7; TRBD1 aligns across 10 bases. Germline V lookup: CDR1 SGHNT, CDR2 YENEEA. The CDR3 runs 14 residues. V was pared by 5 bases and J by 5 bases, with 6 bases of the junction left unmatched. Here the CDR3 reads CASSPGQGLNEQYF. CDR3 DNA sequence: TGTGCCAGCAGCCCGGGACAGGGGCTCAACGAGCAGTACTTC.

V is TRBV29-1 and J is TRBJ1-1, with unresolved D. Germline CDR1 is SQVTM and CDR2 is ANQGSEA. Trimming left V 0 bases short and J 7 bases short, with 6 bases between. The CDR3 runs 11 residues. The CDR3 nucleotides read TGCAGCGTTGAAGATCTACTTGAAGCTTTCTTT. As protein: CSVEDLLEAFF.

This CDR3 reads CASSPQVLGTEAFF. The CDR3 DNA sequence: TGTGCCAGCAGCCCTCAAGTGTTGGGCACTGAAGCTTTCTTT. The V gene is TRBV5-6, the J gene TRBJ1-1; D gene ambiguous. CDR3 size: 14 residues. Germline CDR1 and CDR2: SGHDT and YYEEEE. The V gene lost 4 bases and the J gene lost 4 bases, with 14 bases spanning the gap.

The rearrangement links TRBV11-3 to TRBJ2-5, with a tentative D call TRBD1 (5 bases). Trimming left V 5 bases short and J 5 bases short, with 12 bases between. Looked up from germline, CDR1 is SGHNT and CDR2 is YENEEA. This CDR3 has 13 amino acids. The chain's CDR3 is CASSTQGRETQYF. CDR3 in DNA: TGTGCCAGCAGCACGCAGGGCAGGGAGACCCAGTACTTC.

The chain has TRBV11-3 and TRBJ1-5; D unclear. V gave up 3 bases and J gave up 0 bases, with 6 bases separating them. CDR1 is SGHNT, CDR2 YENEEA, per germline. The CDR3 loop spans 14 amino acids. The CDR3 loop reads CASSFEGSNQPQHF. DNA for the CDR3: TGTGCCAGCAGCTTTGAGGGTAGCAATCAGCCCCAGCATTTT. The complete variable domain, with remaining parts taken from reference TRBV11-3 and TRBJ1-5, reads EAGVVQSPRYKIIEKKQPVAFWCNPISGHNTLYWYLQNLGQGPELLIRYENEEAVDDSQLPKDRFSAERLKGVDSTLKIQPAELGDSAVYLCASSFEGSNQPQHFGDGTRLSIL.

The chain employs TRBV6-5 and TRBJ2-1; no clear D. Trimming stripped 0 bases from V and 2 bases from J, with 5 bases between. Looked up from germline, CDR1 is MNHEY and CDR2 is SVGAGI. The CDR3 extends over 14 amino acids. Here the CDR3 DNA reads TGTGCCAGCAGTTACTCAACCACCTACAATGAGCAGTTCTTC. Its translation is CASSYSTTYNEQFF.

The rearrangement uses TRBV12-3 or TRBV12-4 and TRBJ2-1; TRBD2 agrees at 11 bases. There are 15 residues in the CDR3. After removal of 6 bases from V and 10 bases from J, the junction contained 11 bases not matched to a gene. The CDR3 here is CASSSSSGGPSEQFF. CDR3 DNA sequence: TGTGCCAGCAGCTCCTCTAGCGGGGGGCCATCCGAGCAGTTCTTC.

V usage is TRBV6-5 and J usage is TRBJ2-1; 7 bases match TRBD2. CDR3 length equals 14 residues. V shed 5 bases and J 0 bases; nucleotides not matched to a gene: 1. Germline values: CDR1 MNHEY, CDR2 SVGAGI. The CDR3 sequence: CASSQRGSYNEQFF. The CDR3 nucleotides read TGTGCCAGCAGTCAGCGGGGCTCCTACAATGAGCAGTTCTTC.